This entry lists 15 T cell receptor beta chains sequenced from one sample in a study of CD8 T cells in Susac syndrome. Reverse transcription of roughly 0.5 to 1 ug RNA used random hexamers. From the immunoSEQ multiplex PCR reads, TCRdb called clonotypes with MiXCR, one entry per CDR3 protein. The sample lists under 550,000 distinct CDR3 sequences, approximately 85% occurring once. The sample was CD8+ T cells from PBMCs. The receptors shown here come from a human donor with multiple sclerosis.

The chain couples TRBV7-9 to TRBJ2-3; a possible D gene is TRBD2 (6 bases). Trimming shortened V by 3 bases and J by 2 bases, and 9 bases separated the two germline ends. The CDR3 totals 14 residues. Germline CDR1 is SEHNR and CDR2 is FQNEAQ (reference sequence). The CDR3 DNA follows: TGTGCCAGCAGCTTGACTAGTCTCACAGATACGCAGTATTTT. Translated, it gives CASSLTSLTDTQYF. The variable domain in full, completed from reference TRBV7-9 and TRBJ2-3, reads DTGVSQNPRHKITKRGQNVTFRCDPISEHNRLYWYRQTLGQGPEFLTYFQNEAQLEKSRLLSDRFSAERPKGSFSTLEIQRTEQGDSAMYLCASSLTSLTDTQYFGPGTRLTVL.

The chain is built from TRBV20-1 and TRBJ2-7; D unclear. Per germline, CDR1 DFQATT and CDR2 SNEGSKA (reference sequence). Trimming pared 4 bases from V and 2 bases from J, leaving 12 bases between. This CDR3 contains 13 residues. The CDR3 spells CSAKASVTYEQYF. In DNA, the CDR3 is TGCAGTGCTAAGGCCTCCGTAACCTACGAGCAGTACTTC.

The CDR3 reads CASSQDAISSYNEQFF. CDR3 nucleotides: TGCGCCAGCAGCCAAGATGCCATCAGCTCCTACAATGAGCAGTTCTTC. The J gene is TRBJ2-1, the V gene TRBV4-1; no clear D gene. The CDR3 is 16 amino acids. V lost 0 bases and J 0 bases, leaving 9 bases between the germline ends. Germline assignment: CDR1 MGHRA and CDR2 YSYEKL.

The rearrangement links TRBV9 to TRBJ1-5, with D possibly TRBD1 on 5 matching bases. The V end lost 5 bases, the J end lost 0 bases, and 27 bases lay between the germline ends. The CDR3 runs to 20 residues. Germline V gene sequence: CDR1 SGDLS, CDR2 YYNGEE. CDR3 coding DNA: TGTGCCAGCAGGATGGAGCCTCCGACAGAGAAAGGGTATAGCAATCAGCCCCAGCATTTT. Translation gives CASRMEPPTEKGYSNQPQHF.

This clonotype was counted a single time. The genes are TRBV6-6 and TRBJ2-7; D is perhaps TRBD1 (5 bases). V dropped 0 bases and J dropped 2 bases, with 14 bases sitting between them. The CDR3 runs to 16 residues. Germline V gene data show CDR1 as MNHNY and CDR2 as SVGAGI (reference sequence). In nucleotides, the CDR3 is TGTGCCAGCAGTTACTCGACGCAGGGAACCACCTACGAGCAGTACTTC. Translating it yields CASSYSTQGTTYEQYF.

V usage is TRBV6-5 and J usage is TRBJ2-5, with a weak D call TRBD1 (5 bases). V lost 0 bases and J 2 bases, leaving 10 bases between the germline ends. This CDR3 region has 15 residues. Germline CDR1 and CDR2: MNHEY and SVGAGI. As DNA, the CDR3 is TGTGCCAGCAGTTACTCGGGGCAGATTCAAGAGACCCAGTACTTC. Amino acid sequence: CASSYSGQIQETQYF.

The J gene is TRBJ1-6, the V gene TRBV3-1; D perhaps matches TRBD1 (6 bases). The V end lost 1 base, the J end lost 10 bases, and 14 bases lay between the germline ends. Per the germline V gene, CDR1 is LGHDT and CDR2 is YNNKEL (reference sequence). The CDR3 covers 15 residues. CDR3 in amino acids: CASSQGRRGESPLHF. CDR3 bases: TGTGCCAGCAGCCAAGGGAGAAGGGGGGAATCACCCCTCCACTTT. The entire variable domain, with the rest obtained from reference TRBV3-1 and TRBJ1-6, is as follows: DTAVSQTPKYLVTQMGNDKSIKCEQNLGHDTMYWYKQDSKKFLKIMFSYNNKELIINETVPNRFSPKSPDKAHLNLHINSLELGDSAVYFCASSQGRRGESPLHFGNGTRLTVT.

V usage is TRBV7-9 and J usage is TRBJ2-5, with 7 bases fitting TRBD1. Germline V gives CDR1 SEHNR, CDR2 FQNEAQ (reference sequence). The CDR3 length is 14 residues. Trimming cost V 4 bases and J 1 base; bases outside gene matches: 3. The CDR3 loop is CASSWDRVQETQYF. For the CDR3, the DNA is TGTGCCAGCAGCTGGGACAGAGTCCAAGAGACCCAGTACTTC.

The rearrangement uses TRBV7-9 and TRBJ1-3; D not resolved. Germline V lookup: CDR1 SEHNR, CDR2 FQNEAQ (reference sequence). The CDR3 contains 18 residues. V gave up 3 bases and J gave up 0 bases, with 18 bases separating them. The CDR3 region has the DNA TGTGCCAGCAGCTTTCCTGCTTTTCGAGACGACTCTGGAAACACCATATATTTT. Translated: CASSFPAFRDDSGNTIYF.

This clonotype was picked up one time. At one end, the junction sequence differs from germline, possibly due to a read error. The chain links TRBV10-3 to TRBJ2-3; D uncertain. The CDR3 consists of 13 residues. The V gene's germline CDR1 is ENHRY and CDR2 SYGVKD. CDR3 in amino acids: CAISESIVDTQYF. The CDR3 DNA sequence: TGTGCCATAAGTGAGTCGATAGTAGATACGCAGTATTTT.

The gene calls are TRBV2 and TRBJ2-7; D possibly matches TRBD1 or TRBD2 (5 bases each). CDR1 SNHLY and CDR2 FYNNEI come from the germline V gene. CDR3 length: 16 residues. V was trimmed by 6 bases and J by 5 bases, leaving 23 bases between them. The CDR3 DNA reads TGTGCCAGCAGCCTCAGGGCCGGAGACTATCTGCACGAGCAGTACTTC. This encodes CASSLRAGDYLHEQYF.

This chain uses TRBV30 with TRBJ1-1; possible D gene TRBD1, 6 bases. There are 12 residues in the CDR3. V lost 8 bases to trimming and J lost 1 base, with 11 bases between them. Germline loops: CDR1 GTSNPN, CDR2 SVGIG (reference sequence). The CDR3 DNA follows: TGTGCCATGAACAGGGAGAACACTGAAGCTTTCTTT. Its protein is CAMNRENTEAFF.

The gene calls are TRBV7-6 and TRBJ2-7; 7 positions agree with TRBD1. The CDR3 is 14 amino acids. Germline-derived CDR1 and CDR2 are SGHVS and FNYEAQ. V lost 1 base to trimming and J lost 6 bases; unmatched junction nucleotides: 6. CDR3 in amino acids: CASSLEIGGGEQYF. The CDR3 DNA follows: TGTGCCAGCAGCTTAGAAATAGGGGGCGGCGAGCAGTACTTC.

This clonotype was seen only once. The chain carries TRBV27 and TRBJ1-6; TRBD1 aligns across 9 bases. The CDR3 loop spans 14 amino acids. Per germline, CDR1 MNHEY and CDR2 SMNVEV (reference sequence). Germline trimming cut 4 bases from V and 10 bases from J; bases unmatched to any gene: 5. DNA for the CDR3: TGTGCCAGCAGTTACGGGACAGGGCACTCACCCCTCCACTTT. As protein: CASSYGTGHSPLHF.

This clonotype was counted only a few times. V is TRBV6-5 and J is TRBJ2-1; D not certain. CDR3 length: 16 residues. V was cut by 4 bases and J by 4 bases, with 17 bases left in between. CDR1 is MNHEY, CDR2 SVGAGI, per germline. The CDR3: CASSSRSQQVYNEQFF. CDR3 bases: TGTGCCAGCAGTTCCCGAAGTCAGCAGGTTTACAATGAGCAGTTCTTC.